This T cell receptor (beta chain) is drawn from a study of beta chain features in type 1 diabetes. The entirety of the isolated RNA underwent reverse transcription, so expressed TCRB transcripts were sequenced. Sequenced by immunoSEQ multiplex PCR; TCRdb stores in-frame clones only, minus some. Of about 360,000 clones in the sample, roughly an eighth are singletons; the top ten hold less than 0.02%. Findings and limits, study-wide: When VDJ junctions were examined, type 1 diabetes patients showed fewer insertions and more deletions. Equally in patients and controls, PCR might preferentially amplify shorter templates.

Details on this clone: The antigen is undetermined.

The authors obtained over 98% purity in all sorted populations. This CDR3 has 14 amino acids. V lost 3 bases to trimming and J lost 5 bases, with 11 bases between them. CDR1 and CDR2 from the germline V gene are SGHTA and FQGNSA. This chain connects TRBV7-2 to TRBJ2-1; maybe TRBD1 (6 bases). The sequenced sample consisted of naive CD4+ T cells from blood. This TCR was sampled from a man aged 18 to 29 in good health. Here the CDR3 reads CASSFWTENNEQFF. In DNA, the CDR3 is TGTGCCAGCAGCTTCTGGACAGAGAACAATGAGCAGTTCTTC. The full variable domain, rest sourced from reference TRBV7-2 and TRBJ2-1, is GAGVSQSPSNKVTEKGKDVELRCDPISGHTALYWYRQSLGQGLEFLIYFQGNSAPDKSGLPSDRFSAERTGGSVSTLTIQRTQQEDSAVYLCASSFWTENNEQFFGPGTRLTVL.